Given below is one T cell receptor beta chain in context. Its target is not known. This sample is drawn from a study of CD8 T cells in ankylosing spondylitis. Study observations and caveats: For ankylosing spondylitis blood, a TCR beta motif of 7 to 9 highly homologous variants appeared characteristic. As reported, disease-linked clones showed significant enrichment in matched ankylosing spondylitis synovial fluid. Peripheral blood samples showed relatively rare disease-linked clones, and these clones were CD8+.

This CDR3 is built from 15 residues. CDR1 and CDR2 from the germline V gene are SGHAT and FQNNGV. V lost 6 bases and J lost 0, with 13 bases in between. Libraries of TCR beta came from quantitative 5'-RACE with molecular barcodes. TCRdb ran MiXCR on the 5' RACE reads and lists one entry per CDR3 protein. The repertoire consists of just over 300,000 distinct CDR3 sequences, with under 25% occurring once and the leading ten covering roughly 3.6%. The TCR comes from a female donor with ankylosing spondylitis or in good health (not recorded which). Sequenced material: blood, either unsorted or a sorted T cell fraction (not recorded which). This chain connects TRBV11-2 to TRBJ2-3; D gene uncertain. Written as DNA, the CDR3 is TGTGCCAGCAGACGACTCTCCAGAAGCACAGATACGCAGTATTTT. Residues: CASRRLSRSTDTQYF.